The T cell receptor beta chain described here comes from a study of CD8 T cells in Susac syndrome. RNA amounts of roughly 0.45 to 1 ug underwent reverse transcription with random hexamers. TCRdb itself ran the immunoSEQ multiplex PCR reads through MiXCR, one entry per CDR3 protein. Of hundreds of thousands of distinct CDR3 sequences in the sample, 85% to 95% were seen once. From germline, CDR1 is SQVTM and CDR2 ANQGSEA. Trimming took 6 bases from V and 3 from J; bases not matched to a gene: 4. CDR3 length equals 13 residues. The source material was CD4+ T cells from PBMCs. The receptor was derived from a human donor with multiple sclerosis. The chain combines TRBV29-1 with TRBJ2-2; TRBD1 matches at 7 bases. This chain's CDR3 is CSVGDSYTGELFF. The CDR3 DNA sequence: TGCAGCGTGGGGGACAGCTACACCGGGGAGCTGTTTTTT.